This TCR beta chain was observed in a study of CD8 T cells in ankylosing spondylitis. Points from the study as a whole: Ankylosing spondylitis blood appeared to be characterized by a TCR beta motif of eight highly homologous variants. A number of the motif variants had already been described in reactive arthritis synovial fluid and blood.

A quantitative 5'-RACE method, one with molecular barcodes, was used to make TCR beta libraries. TCRdb used MiXCR to reprocess the 5' RACE reads, holding one entry per CDR3 protein. The sample has some 140,000 distinct CDR3 sequences, 7% to 9% seen once. V lost 4 bases and J 5 bases, leaving 14 bases between the germline ends. CDR3 length: 14 amino acids. Germline-derived CDR1 and CDR2 are SGHDN and FVKESK. This clonotype was picked up many times. Its antigen is as yet unknown. This receptor was obtained from a male donor with ankylosing spondylitis. This chain uses TRBV14 with TRBJ1-1, with a possible D match to TRBD1 (5 bases). The source material was synovial fluid, either unsorted or a sorted T cell fraction (not recorded which). CDR3 amino acids: CASSPPGWGTEAFF. The CDR3 DNA reads as TGTGCCAGCAGCCCTCCCGGATGGGGGACTGAAGCTTTCTTT.